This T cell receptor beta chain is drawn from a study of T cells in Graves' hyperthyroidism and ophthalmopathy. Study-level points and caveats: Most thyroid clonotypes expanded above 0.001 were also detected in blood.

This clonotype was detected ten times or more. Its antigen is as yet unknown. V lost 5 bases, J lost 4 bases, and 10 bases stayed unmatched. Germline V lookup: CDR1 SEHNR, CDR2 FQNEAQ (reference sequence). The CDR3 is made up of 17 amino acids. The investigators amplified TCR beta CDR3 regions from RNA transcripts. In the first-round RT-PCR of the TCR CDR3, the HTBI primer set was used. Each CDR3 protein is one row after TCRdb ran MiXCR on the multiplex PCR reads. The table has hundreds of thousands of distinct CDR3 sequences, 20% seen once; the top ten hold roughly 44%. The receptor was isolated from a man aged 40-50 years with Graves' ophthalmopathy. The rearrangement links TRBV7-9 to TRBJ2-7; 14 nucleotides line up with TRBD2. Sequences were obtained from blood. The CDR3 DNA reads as TGTGCCAGCAGCGCCGGGGGGACTAGCGGGAGTATTTACGAGCAGTACTTC. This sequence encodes CASSAGGTSGSIYEQYF.